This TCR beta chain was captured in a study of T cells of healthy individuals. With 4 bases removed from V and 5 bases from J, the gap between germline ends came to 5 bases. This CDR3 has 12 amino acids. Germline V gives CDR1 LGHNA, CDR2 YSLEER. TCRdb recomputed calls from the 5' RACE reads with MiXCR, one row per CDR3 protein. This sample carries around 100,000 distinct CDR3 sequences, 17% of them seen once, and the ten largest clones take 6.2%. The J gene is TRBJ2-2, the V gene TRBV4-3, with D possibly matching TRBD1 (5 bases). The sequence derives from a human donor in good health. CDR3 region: CASSRQTGELFF. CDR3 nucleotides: TGCGCCAGCAGCCGACAGACCGGGGAGCTGTTTTTT.